The 32 T cell receptor beta chains below all came from one sample that was sequenced in a study of cytomegalovirus exposure and HLA in healthy donors. It was with 60 Vbeta and 13 Jbeta primers that the PCR ran. TCRdb keeps only in-frame clones here, not all; method: immunoSEQ multiplex PCR. The data show around 150,000 clones, and the top ten clones hold 2% to 3%. The sample taken for sequencing was PBMCs. The receptors stem from a man between 35 and 55 years old in good health and CMV-seronegative.

This sequence joins TRBV5-4 and TRBJ1-3; 7 bases line up with TRBD1. The CDR3 loop spans 14 amino acids. From germline, CDR1 is SGHNT and CDR2 YYREEE (reference sequence). With 4 bases clipped from V and 3 bases from J, the junction kept 4 bases outside the gene matches. The CDR3 DNA is TGTGCCAGCAGCGTGACAGGGTATGGAAACACCATATATTTT. Translated, it gives CASSVTGYGNTIYF.

The rearrangement uses TRBV6-1 and TRBJ2-7, with a tentative D call TRBD1 (5 bases). Germline V gene data show CDR1 as MNHNS and CDR2 as SASEGT. Trimming took 0 bases from V and 6 from J, leaving 18 bases between them. The CDR3 totals 16 residues. As DNA, the CDR3 is TGTGCCAGCAGTGAAGCGCTGTCTAGGACACTTCGCGAGCAGTACTTC. Translated: CASSEALSRTLREQYF.

This chain connects TRBV28 to TRBJ1-1, with D perhaps matching TRBD1 (5 bases). V was shortened by 5 bases and J by 6 bases, with 10 bases between the two germline ends. The CDR3 runs to 12 residues. In germline, CDR1 is MDHEN, CDR2 SYDVKM. The CDR3 coding sequence is TGTGCCAGCAGTGGTTGGGGCCCTGAAGCTTTCTTT. It codes for CASSGWGPEAFF. The whole variable domain, remainder taken from reference TRBV28 and TRBJ1-1, is DVKVTQSSRYLVKRTGEKVFLECVQDMDHENMFWYRQDPGLGLRLIYFSYDVKMKEKGDIPEGYSVSREKKERFSLILESASTNQTSMYLCASSGWGPEAFFGQGTRLTVV.

This chain joins TRBV5-1 and TRBJ1-5, with 7 bases lining up with TRBD1. The CDR3 covers 14 residues. Germline V CDR1 and CDR2: SGHRS, YFSETQ. V shed 2 bases and J 4 bases; nucleotides not matched to a gene: 3. The CDR3 region is CASSFQGGNQPQHF. The CDR3 bases are TGCGCCAGCAGCTTCCAGGGGGGAAATCAGCCCCAGCATTTT.

The genes are TRBV18 and TRBJ1-5; tentative D call: TRBD1 (5 bases). CDR1 is KGHSH and CDR2 is LQKENI in the germline V gene. V lost 3 bases and J 1 base, leaving 10 bases between the germline ends. The CDR3 loop spans 15 amino acids. The CDR3 nucleotides are TGTGCCAGCTCACCGTCGGCAGGGAGCAATCAGCCCCAGCATTTT. Translating gives CASSPSAGSNQPQHF.

The rearrangement uses TRBV4-2 and TRBJ2-1; TRBD2 is a possible D gene (6 bases). CDR3 length: 15 residues. V was cut by 6 bases and J by 7 bases, with 19 bases left in between. Germline V CDR1 and CDR2: LGHNA, YNFKEQ. The CDR3 coding sequence is TGTGCCAGCAGTCTCGTGGGGCGGGGAGGAAATGAGCAGTTCTTC. This codes for CASSLVGRGGNEQFF.

V gene TRBV27 combines with J gene TRBJ2-1, with D hard to call. The V gene lost 8 bases and the J gene lost 6 bases, with 14 bases spanning the gap. Germline-derived CDR1 and CDR2 are MNHEY and SMNVEV (reference sequence). There are 13 residues in the CDR3. CDR3 DNA sequence: TGTGCCAGCCGGGTATTGGAGTTCAATGAGCAGTTCTTC. This translates into CASRVLEFNEQFF.

The chain has TRBV5-4 and TRBJ2-3, with TRBD2 matching over 7 bases. This CDR3 has 16 residues. V lost 4 bases and J lost 2; bases outside the gene matches: 10. Germline CDR1 reads SGHNT; CDR2 reads YYREEE (reference sequence). The CDR3 DNA sequence: TGTGCCAGCAGCCAGACTAGCCTCCCTACCACAGATACGCAGTATTTT. Protein sequence: CASSQTSLPTTDTQYF.

The chain combines TRBV5-4 with TRBJ1-2; 8 bases match TRBD1. The CDR3 is made up of 14 amino acids. The V gene's germline CDR1 is SGHNT and CDR2 YYREEE (reference sequence). Unmatched junction bases numbered 8, after V lost 3 bases and J lost 7 bases. The CDR3 nucleotides are TGTGCCAGCAGCTCCAAGACAGGGGAAGGTGGCTACACCTTC. This translates into CASSSKTGEGGYTF.

The rearrangement links TRBV9 to TRBJ2-1; 7 bases map to TRBD2. The length of the CDR3 is 13 residues. Germline V gives CDR1 SGDLS, CDR2 YYNGEE. The V segment lost 7 bases and the J segment 5 bases; nucleotides outside the gene matches: 6. The CDR3 nucleotides are TGTGCCAGCGGGACTATAGGACACAATGAGCAGTTCTTC. Amino acid sequence: CASGTIGHNEQFF. The variable domain in full, completed from reference TRBV9 and TRBJ2-1, reads DSGVTQTPKHLITATGQRVTLRCSPRSGDLSVYWYQQSLDQGLQFLIQYYNGEERAKGNILERFSAQQFPDLHSELNLSSLELGDSALYFCASGTIGHNEQFFGPGTRLTVL.

This chain uses TRBV11-2 with TRBJ2-6, with TRBD1 matching 7 bases. After removal of 5 bases from V and 4 bases from J, the junction contained 8 bases not matched to a gene. The CDR3 has 16 residues. Germline V gene data show CDR1 as SGHAT and CDR2 as FQNNGV. The CDR3 bases are TGTGCCAGCAGCATCGACAGGGTGTCCGGGGCCAACGTCCTGACTTTC. Protein: CASSIDRVSGANVLTF.

The V call is TRBV5-1, the J call TRBJ2-7; tentative D call: TRBD2 (5 bases). Between the trimmed V and J ends, which lost 6 bases and 4 bases, there was a span of 11 bases. CDR1 SGHRS and CDR2 YFSETQ come from the germline V gene. This CDR3 region has 12 residues. The CDR3 nucleotides are TGCGCCAGCATGGGGAGCGGATACGAGCAGTACTTC. This sequence encodes CASMGSGYEQYF.

The chain has TRBV28 and TRBJ2-3; 7 nucleotides agree with TRBD2. The CDR3 totals 16 residues. Germline loops: CDR1 MDHEN, CDR2 SYDVKM. Trimming cost V 6 bases and J 2 bases; bases outside gene matches: 11. The CDR3 DNA sequence: TGTGCCAGCAGCGGGGGGAGCGGGGAGCTCACAGATACGCAGTATTTT. Its protein product is CASSGGSGELTDTQYF. Full variable domain (outside the CDR3, taken from reference TRBV28 and TRBJ2-3): DVKVTQSSRYLVKRTGEKVFLECVQDMDHENMFWYRQDPGLGLRLIYFSYDVKMKEKGDIPEGYSVSREKKERFSLILESASTNQTSMYLCASSGGSGELTDTQYFGPGTRLTVL.

In DNA, the CDR3 is TGTGCCAGCAGTCCCGGGACAGGGTTCTACGAGCAGTACTTC. It encodes CASSPGTGFYEQYF. The genes are TRBV6-5 and TRBJ2-7; 9 positions agree with TRBD1. Looked up from germline, CDR1 is MNHEY and CDR2 is SVGAGI. The junction had 5 bases not matched to a gene; V was cut back by 5 bases and J by 3 bases. The CDR3 totals 14 residues.

The V gene is TRBV4-1, the J gene TRBJ2-2; 8 bases fit TRBD1. CDR1 MGHRA and CDR2 YSYEKL come from the germline V gene. The trim removed 0 bases at V and 2 bases at J, leaving 11 bases unmatched. The CDR3 sequence is 19 residues long. The CDR3 sequence is CASSQDIYYGTGNTGELFF. The CDR3 DNA reads as TGCGCCAGCAGCCAAGATATTTATTATGGGACAGGTAACACCGGGGAGCTGTTTTTT.

The V gene is TRBV29-1, the J gene TRBJ2-7; TRBD1 aligns across 10 bases. Per the germline V gene, CDR1 is SQVTM and CDR2 is ANQGSEA. The CDR3 totals 14 residues. Unmatched junction bases numbered 7, after V lost 3 bases and J lost 5 bases. The CDR3 is CSVDRTGGGDEQYF. The CDR3 nucleotides are TGCAGCGTTGACCGGACAGGGGGTGGCGACGAGCAGTACTTC.

The chain uses TRBV5-1 and TRBJ2-7, with 8 bases matching TRBD2. The germline V gene encodes CDR1 SGHRS and CDR2 YFSETQ. Trimming took 3 bases from V and 3 from J; bases not matched to a gene: 2. The CDR3 has 13 amino acids. CDR3 region: CASSWGLVYEQYF. The CDR3 region has the DNA TGCGCCAGCAGCTGGGGACTAGTCTACGAGCAGTACTTC.

The CDR3 nucleotides are TGTGCCAGCAGCTTATCGGGCTATGGCTACACCTTC. Protein product: CASSLSGYGYTF. The chain joins TRBV11-2 to TRBJ1-2; unclear D gene. This CDR3 comprises 12 residues. The germline gives CDR1 SGHAT, CDR2 FQNNGV. Trimming left V 2 bases short and J 4 bases short, with 5 bases between.

The genes are TRBV19 and TRBJ2-1, with 10 bases that match TRBD2. CDR1 is LNHDA and CDR2 is SQIVND in the germline V gene (reference sequence). V was clipped by 2 bases and J by 10 bases; unmatched bases: 11. The CDR3 spans 16 residues. The CDR3 DNA is TGTGCCAGTAGTATAACAGGACTAGCGGATCTGGGCGAGCAGTTCTTC. It codes for CASSITGLADLGEQFF.

The gene calls are TRBV28 and TRBJ2-7, with TRBD2 identical over 7 bases. The germline CDR1 and CDR2 sequences are MDHEN and SYDVKM. The ends lost 7 bases at V and 4 bases at J; junction bases unmatched: 13. This CDR3 contains 15 residues. This chain's CDR3 is CASTYPASGVYEQYF. In DNA form, the CDR3 reads TGTGCCAGCACCTACCCGGCCAGCGGGGTATACGAGCAGTACTTC. Using reference TRBV28 and TRBJ2-7 for the parts outside the CDR3, the full variable domain is DVKVTQSSRYLVKRTGEKVFLECVQDMDHENMFWYRQDPGLGLRLIYFSYDVKMKEKGDIPEGYSVSREKKERFSLILESASTNQTSMYLCASTYPASGVYEQYFGPGTRLTVT.

The V and J genes are TRBV19 and TRBJ2-4, with D tentatively TRBD2 (5 bases). V lost 6 bases, J lost 3 bases, and 12 bases lay in between. This CDR3 contains 14 residues. From germline, CDR1 is LNHDA and CDR2 SQIVND (reference sequence). The CDR3 loop reads CASRAGSGKNIQYF. The CDR3 DNA reads TGTGCCAGTAGGGCAGGAAGCGGCAAAAACATTCAGTACTTC.

J is TRBJ2-3 and V is TRBV7-2, with D unresolved. Germline CDR1 is SGHTA and CDR2 is FQGNSA. This CDR3 is built from 13 residues. V was pared by 0 bases and J by 4 bases, with 5 bases between. CDR3 nucleotide sequence: TGTGCCAGCAGCTTAGCGTCTTCAGATACGCAGTATTTT. Its protein is CASSLASSDTQYF.

The chain couples TRBV29-1 to TRBJ2-5; 7 bases fit TRBD2. The CDR3 length is 14 residues. Trimming cost V 7 bases and J 3 bases; bases outside gene matches: 11. CDR1 and CDR2 (germline): SQVTM, ANQGSEA. CDR3 amino acids: CSGGPSGLEETQYF. Written as DNA, the CDR3 is TGCAGCGGAGGACCTAGCGGCTTGGAAGAGACCCAGTACTTC.

The chain recombines TRBV21-1 with TRBJ2-3; the D segment call TRBD1 is taken from the table without a DNA check. TRBV21-1 is classified as a pseudogene. The CDR3 loop spans 12 amino acids. The chain's CDR3 is CASSHSPGQEIF. DNA of the CDR3: TGTGCCAGCAGCCACAGTCCGGGACAGGAAATTTTT.

The rearrangement links TRBV15 to TRBJ1-5; D is perhaps TRBD1 (6 bases). Trimming took off 6 bases at V and 3 bases at J, with 21 bases between the two ends. Germline V CDR1 and CDR2: LNHNV, YYDKDF (reference sequence). The CDR3 has 17 amino acids. The CDR3, as DNA: TGTGCCACCAGGAAAGGACAGCGGAGCAAGAACAATCAGCCCCAGCATTTT. It codes for CATRKGQRSKNNQPQHF.

This sequence joins TRBV6-6 and TRBJ2-1; D remains unclear. V lost 4 bases, J lost 3 bases, and 7 bases lay in between. The length of the CDR3 is 13 residues. Per germline, CDR1 MNHNY and CDR2 SVGAGI (reference sequence). The CDR3 loop is CASSSGFYNEQFF. In DNA, the CDR3 is TGTGCCAGCAGTTCCGGGTTCTACAATGAGCAGTTCTTC.

V and J are TRBV27 and TRBJ2-2, with 11 nucleotides matching TRBD1. With 3 bases clipped from V and 4 bases from J, the junction kept 1 base outside the gene matches. Per germline, CDR1 MNHEY and CDR2 SMNVEV (reference sequence). CDR3 length: 15 amino acids. In nucleotides, the CDR3 is TGTGCCAGCAGTTTGGGACAGGGGGTCACCGGGGAGCTGTTTTTT. Translation: CASSLGQGVTGELFF.

This chain links TRBV15 with TRBJ2-7, with 9 bases matching TRBD2. The CDR3 consists of 15 residues. CDR1 is LNHNV and CDR2 is YYDKDF in the germline V gene (reference sequence). The J segment lost 2 bases and the V segment lost 0 bases, leaving 2 bases of the junction unmatched. The CDR3 is CATSREAGGPYEQYF. In DNA, the CDR3 is TGTGCCACCAGCAGAGAGGCGGGGGGGCCCTACGAGCAGTACTTC.

The genes are TRBV7-9 and TRBJ2-3; a weak D match, TRBD2 (6 bases). V gave up 2 bases and J gave up 2 bases, with 14 bases separating them. This CDR3 is 16 amino acids long. CDR1 SEHNR and CDR2 FQNEAQ come from the germline V gene (reference sequence). In DNA, the CDR3 is TGTGCCAGCAGCTTATTCGGGAGCGGTCTCACAGATACGCAGTATTTT. It yields the protein CASSLFGSGLTDTQYF.

The V call is TRBV19, the J call TRBJ1-5, with D possibly TRBD1 on 5 matching bases. V was pared by 1 base and J by 3 bases, with 7 bases between. CDR1 LNHDA and CDR2 SQIVND come from the germline V gene (reference sequence). This CDR3 has 14 residues. The CDR3 sequence: CASSIVGDNQPQHF. In DNA, the CDR3 is TGTGCCAGTAGTATAGTAGGGGACAATCAGCCCCAGCATTTT.

The rearrangement uses TRBV19 and TRBJ2-1; 13 nucleotides line up with TRBD2. Germline lookup yields CDR1 LNHDA and CDR2 SQIVND (reference sequence). This CDR3 has 18 residues. The V and J ends lost 0 bases and 2 bases, in that order; junction bases with no gene match: 4. The chain's CDR3 is CASSIDRGTSGTYNEQFF. Here the CDR3 DNA reads TGTGCCAGTAGTATAGATCGGGGGACTAGCGGGACCTACAATGAGCAGTTCTTC.

The gene calls are TRBV5-1 and TRBJ2-5; 8 bases are a match to TRBD1. The J call is in doubt because the DNA end fits TRBJ2-7 better. Looked up from germline, CDR1 is SGHRS and CDR2 is YFSETQ. CDR3 length: 13 residues. The CDR3 loop is CASHLGQGHEQYF. The CDR3 nucleotides read TGCGCCAGCCACCTCGGACAGGGCCACGAGCAGTACTTC.